This T cell receptor beta chain was retrieved from a study of blood T cell repertoires in COVID-19. The germline V gene encodes CDR1 SGHNT and CDR2 YYREEE (reference sequence). Trimming took 3 bases from V and 0 from J, leaving 15 bases between them. CDR3 length equals 16 residues. The assay was immunoSEQ multiplex PCR, and TCRdb's table has in-frame clones only and misses some. The profile shows around 120,000 clones, around 85% of them singletons. The sequence was collected from a man aged 45-60 years with acute or convalescent COVID-19. J is TRBJ1-1 and V is TRBV5-4; a possible D gene is TRBD1 (6 bases). Sequences were obtained from peripheral blood. CDR3 loop: CASSSPRTEVNTEAFF. In DNA, the CDR3 is TGTGCCAGCAGCTCCCCCAGGACAGAAGTGAACACTGAAGCTTTCTTT.